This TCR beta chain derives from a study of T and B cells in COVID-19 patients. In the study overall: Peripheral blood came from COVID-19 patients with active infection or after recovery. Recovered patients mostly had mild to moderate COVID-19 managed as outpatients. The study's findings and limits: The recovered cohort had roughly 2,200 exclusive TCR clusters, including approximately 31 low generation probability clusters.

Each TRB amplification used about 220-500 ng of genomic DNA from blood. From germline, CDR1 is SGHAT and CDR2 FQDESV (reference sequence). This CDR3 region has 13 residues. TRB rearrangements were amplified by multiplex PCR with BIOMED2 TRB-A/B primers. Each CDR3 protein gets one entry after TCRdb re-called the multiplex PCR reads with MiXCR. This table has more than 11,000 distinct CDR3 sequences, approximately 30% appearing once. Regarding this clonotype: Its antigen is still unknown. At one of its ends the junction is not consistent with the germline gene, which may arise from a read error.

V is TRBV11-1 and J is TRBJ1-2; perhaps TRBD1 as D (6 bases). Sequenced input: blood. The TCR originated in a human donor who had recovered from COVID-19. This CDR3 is CANSLGTGHGYTF. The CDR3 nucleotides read TGTGCCAACAGCTTAGGAACAGGGCATGGCTACACCTTC.